This T cell receptor beta chain emerged from a study of identical twins. Via MiXCR, TCRdb re-called the 5' RACE reads, giving one row per CDR3 protein. The table includes 700,000 or so distinct CDR3 sequences, about 20% detected once. This clonotype was observed a few times. The sample was also linked to a second study, of T cells expressing NK-cell markers. That publication notes: From sorted CD3+CD56+NKG2C+, CD3+CD56+NKG2C- and CD3+CD56-NKG2C+ T cells came the TCR beta repertoires. Among the eight sequenced donors, seven tested HCMV-seropositive and one tested seronegative.

The source material was PBMCs. The receptor was derived from a woman between 18 and 30 years old in good health.

CDR3 protein: CSARMSSYEQYF. The CDR3 DNA sequence: TGCAGTGCTAGAATGAGCTCCTACGAGCAGTACTTC. This rearrangement joins TRBV20-1 to TRBJ2-7; D is unresolved. This CDR3 has 12 amino acids. Germline lookup yields CDR1 DFQATT and CDR2 SNEGSKA (reference sequence). The ends were cut back, 2 bases at V and 0 bases at J, with 5 bases in the middle.